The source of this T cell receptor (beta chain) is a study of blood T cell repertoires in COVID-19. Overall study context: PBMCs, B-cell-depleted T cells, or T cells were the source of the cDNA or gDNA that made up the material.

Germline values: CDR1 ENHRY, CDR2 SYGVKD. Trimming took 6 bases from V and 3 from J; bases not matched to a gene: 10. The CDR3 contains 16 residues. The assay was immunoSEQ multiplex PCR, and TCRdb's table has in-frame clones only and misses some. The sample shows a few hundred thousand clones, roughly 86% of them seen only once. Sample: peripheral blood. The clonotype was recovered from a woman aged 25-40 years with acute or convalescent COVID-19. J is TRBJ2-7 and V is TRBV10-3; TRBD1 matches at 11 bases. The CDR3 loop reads CAIRRTGGEGSYEQYF. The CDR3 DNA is TGTGCCATCAGGCGGACAGGGGGCGAGGGGAGCTACGAGCAGTACTTC.